The clone carrying this T cell receptor beta chain was seen a few times. Its matching antigen is unknown. The sample belongs to a study of CD8 T cells in ankylosing spondylitis. Study-wide results and limits: Previous work reported some of these motif variants in the synovial fluid and blood of reactive arthritis. What appeared characteristic of ankylosing spondylitis blood was a TCR beta motif of under 10 highly homologous variants.

Germline V gene data show CDR1 as SNHLY and CDR2 as FYNNEI. V lost 6 bases to trimming and J lost 1 base, with 6 bases between them. This CDR3 spans 12 amino acids. Quantitative 5'-RACE with molecular barcodes was used to make the TCR beta libraries. TCRdb reprocessed the 5' RACE reads via MiXCR and lists one record per CDR3 protein. The sample carries fewer than 500,000 distinct CDR3 sequences, 20% to 25% recorded once. Sample: blood, either unsorted or a sorted T cell fraction (not recorded which). The chain joins TRBV2 to TRBJ2-5; D call uncertain. This sequence originates from a male donor with ankylosing spondylitis. CDR3 sequence: CASSQFQETQYF. The CDR3 region has the DNA TGTGCCAGCAGCCAGTTCCAAGAGACCCAGTACTTC.